This T cell receptor beta chain was captured by sequencing in a study of blood T cell repertoires in COVID-19. Study details: The United States, Italy and Spain were the sources of the acute and convalescent COVID-19 samples. T cells, B-cell-depleted T cells, or PBMCs supplied cDNA or gDNA.

Recruits, aged roughly 18 to 90 years, lived in 24 US areas. In the authors' workflow: Reference gene primers were amplified, and this amplification served to estimate nucleated cell counts. The assay was immunoSEQ multiplex PCR, and TCRdb's table has in-frame clones only and misses some. V and J calls plus clone size are reproduced from that table; the DNA served to infer D and trimming. In the table there are about 190,000 clones, less than 85% of which are singletons. The junction had 7 bases not matched to a gene; V was cut back by 6 bases and J by 2 bases. Germline V gene data show CDR1 as MNHEY and CDR2 as SVGAGI. The CDR3 runs 15 residues.

The sample taken for sequencing was PBMCs or T cells enriched from blood (not recorded which). The genes are TRBV6-5 and TRBJ2-5; TRBD1 matches 9 bases. This clonotype was sampled from a woman aged 25 to 45 who had recovered from COVID-19. This CDR3 reads CASRIGTGIQETQYF. The CDR3 DNA reads as TGTGCCAGCAGAATCGGGACAGGGATACAAGAGACCCAGTACTTC.